Presented here are 26 T cell receptor beta chains from one specimen sequenced in a study of vaccination and CD4 T cells after COVID-19. For these TCRs, the target antigens are not known. An Oncomine TCR Beta short-read assay was used to sequence the DNA from cultured CD4+ T cells. TCRdb reprocessed the PCR reads with MiXCR, giving one entry per CDR3 protein. The sample shows about 17,000 distinct CDR3 sequences, about 38% of them seen only once. Treatment meaning: roughly ten-day PBMC culture with coronavirus spike peptide pools or control peptides (ViraFEST assay). Specimen: CD4+ T cells from blood, cultured in vitro. These receptors were collected from a human donor who had recovered from COVID-19.

The chain joins TRBV6-1 to TRBJ1-1, with D unresolved. Trimming took off 7 bases at V and 1 base at J, with 16 bases between the two ends. Germline lookup yields CDR1 MNHNS and CDR2 SASEGT. The CDR3 runs to 15 residues. The CDR3 spells CASIKASLSNTEAFF. In nucleotides, the CDR3 is TGTGCCAGCATAAAGGCAAGTCTTTCGAACACTGAAGCTTTCTTT.

This rearrangement joins TRBV19 to TRBJ2-7, with a possible D match to TRBD2 (5 bases). The CDR3 length is 14 residues. Deletions cut 5 bases from V and 5 bases from J, with 16 bases between. Per germline, CDR1 LNHDA and CDR2 SQIVND (reference sequence). The CDR3 DNA reads TGTGCCAGTAGTCTCCGGGGTAAAACCCACGAGCAGTACTTC. It is translated as CASSLRGKTHEQYF.

The chain carries TRBV20-1 and TRBJ2-7, with 14 bases fitting TRBD2. The junction had 9 bases not matched to a gene; V was cut back by 0 bases and J by 2 bases. The CDR3 is 18 residues long. Germline V gene sequence: CDR1 DFQATT, CDR2 SNEGSKA (reference sequence). As DNA, the CDR3 is TGCAGTGCTAGAGATGTTCGGGGACTAGCGGGAGCCCCCTACGAGCAGTACTTC. This encodes CSARDVRGLAGAPYEQYF.

The chain couples TRBV20-1 to TRBJ2-7; no firm D call. The CDR3 loop spans 10 amino acids. Germline CDR1 and CDR2: DFQATT and SNEGSKA (reference sequence). V lost 4 bases and J 3 bases, leaving 4 bases between the germline ends. CDR3 in amino acids: CSATFYEQYF. CDR3 nucleotide sequence: TGCAGTGCTACCTTCTACGAGCAGTACTTC.

This clonotype has a single count. The chain carries TRBV5-1 and TRBJ1-2, with TRBD1 as a possible D gene (5 bases). The V gene's germline CDR1 is SGHRS and CDR2 YFSETQ. V was pared by 1 base and J by 0 bases, with 10 bases between. The CDR3 totals 15 residues. The CDR3 nucleotides read TGCGCCAGCAGCTTGTCGACAGCTACTAACTATGGCTACACCTTC. Its translation: CASSLSTATNYGYTF.

The V and J genes are TRBV7-2 and TRBJ2-5; 7 bases line up with TRBD2. V shed 6 bases and J 5 bases; nucleotides not matched to a gene: 9. This CDR3 is built from 14 residues. Germline CDR1 is SGHTA and CDR2 is FQGNSA. CDR3 sequence reads: CASSSRAGAETQYF. Here the CDR3 DNA reads TGTGCCAGCAGTTCACGGGCGGGAGCCGAGACCCAGTACTTC.

The J gene is TRBJ1-6, the V gene TRBV28, with 9 bases identical to TRBD1. The germline CDR1 and CDR2 sequences are MDHEN and SYDVKM. J was trimmed by 8 bases and V by 5 bases; bases with no gene match: 13. This CDR3 has 17 amino acids. The CDR3 loop is CASSATGQGPRHSPLHF. For the CDR3, the DNA is TGTGCCAGCAGTGCGACAGGACAGGGGCCCCGTCATTCACCCCTCCACTTT.

This sequence joins TRBV20-1 and TRBJ2-3; the match to TRBD1 covers 7 bases. Trimming at V came to 6 bases and at J to 1 base, leaving 7 bases not matched to a gene. The CDR3 covers 14 residues. CDR1 and CDR2 from the germline V gene are DFQATT and SNEGSKA (reference sequence). CDR3 DNA: TGCAGTGCCAAACAGGGGATAGGCACAGATACGCAGTATTTT. Translated, it gives CSAKQGIGTDTQYF.

The chain has TRBV20-1 and TRBJ2-3, with 8 bases fitting TRBD2. Germline V CDR1 and CDR2: DFQATT, SNEGSKA (reference sequence). J gave up 0 bases and V 1 base, and 3 bases lay outside the gene matches. The CDR3 is 15 amino acids. Here the CDR3 reads CSARVAGTSTDTQYF. The CDR3 DNA reads TGCAGTGCTAGAGTAGCGGGGACGAGCACAGATACGCAGTATTTT.

This clonotype was recorded a few times. The CDR3 loop reads CASSLASSGSLDTQYF. CDR3 in DNA: TGCGCCAGCAGCTTGGCCTCTAGCGGGAGTTTAGATACGCAGTATTTT. This chain connects TRBV5-1 to TRBJ2-3, with 10 bases that match TRBD2. The CDR3 has 16 residues. Germline values: CDR1 SGHRS, CDR2 YFSETQ. With 0 bases clipped from V and 5 bases from J, the junction kept 6 bases outside the gene matches.

The CDR3 DNA reads TGCAGTGCTAGGGGGAGATTAGAGACCCAGTACTTC. It specifies CSARGRLETQYF. This chain links TRBV20-1 with TRBJ2-5; D possibly corresponds to TRBD2 (5 bases). Germline V gene lookup returns CDR1 DFQATT and CDR2 SNEGSKA (reference sequence). CDR3 length equals 12 residues. V lost 3 bases to trimming and J lost 4 bases, with 9 bases between them.

The gene calls are TRBV11-2 and TRBJ2-5, with 10 bases aligning to TRBD1. Germline CDR1 SGHAT, CDR2 FQNNGV. Trimming at V came to 5 bases and at J to 4 bases, leaving 7 bases not matched to a gene. The CDR3 loop spans 15 amino acids. The CDR3 DNA is TGTGCCAGCAGCAACGACAGGGGGCGCGCAGAGACCCAGTACTTC. It encodes CASSNDRGRAETQYF.

The chain employs TRBV7-9 and TRBJ2-2; TRBD2 aligns across 14 bases. The CDR3 is made up of 17 amino acids. Germline-derived CDR1 and CDR2 are SEHNR and FQNEAQ (reference sequence). The V and J ends lost 9 bases and 4 bases, in that order; junction bases with no gene match: 10. CDR3 sequence (DNA): TGTGCCAGAAGTCCCGGACTAGCGGGAGGATTCACCGGGGAGCTGTTTTTT. Amino acids: CARSPGLAGGFTGELFF. The full variable domain, with the rest looked up from reference TRBV7-9 and TRBJ2-2, is DTGVSQNPRHKITKRGQNVTFRCDPISEHNRLYWYRQTLGQGPEFLTYFQNEAQLEKSRLLSDRFSAERPKGSFSTLEIQRTEQGDSAMYLCARSPGLAGGFTGELFFGEGSRLTVL.

The chain is built from TRBV7-9 and TRBJ1-3; perhaps TRBD1 as D (5 bases). CDR3 length: 13 amino acids. Germline values: CDR1 SEHNR, CDR2 FQNEAQ (reference sequence). The germline V and J ends were trimmed by 5 bases and 3 bases, with 8 bases remaining between them. CDR3 residues: CASSTDSGNTIYF. The CDR3 nucleotides are TGTGCCAGCAGCACAGACAGTGGAAACACCATATATTTT. The full variable domain, its missing parts supplied by reference TRBV7-9 and TRBJ1-3, is DTGVSQNPRHKITKRGQNVTFRCDPISEHNRLYWYRQTLGQGPEFLTYFQNEAQLEKSRLLSDRFSAERPKGSFSTLEIQRTEQGDSAMYLCASSTDSGNTIYFGEGSWLTVV.

The chain combines TRBV20-1 with TRBJ2-4; 9 nucleotides agree with TRBD1. In germline, CDR1 is DFQATT, CDR2 SNEGSKA (reference sequence). Losses at the gene ends were 0 bases for V and 9 bases for J; bases not matched to a gene: 6. The CDR3 extends over 14 amino acids. The CDR3 reads CSARDTGGVGIQYF. As DNA, the CDR3 is TGCAGTGCTAGAGATACAGGGGGCGTGGGCATTCAGTACTTC.

V gene TRBV28 combines with J gene TRBJ1-1; D perhaps matches TRBD1 (5 bases). Deletions cut 4 bases from V and 3 bases from J, with 18 bases between. CDR3 length equals 16 residues. Per the germline V gene, CDR1 is MDHEN and CDR2 is SYDVKM. The CDR3 DNA reads as TGTGCCAGCAGTTACCTCCGGGGGGTTGGAGACACTGAAGCTTTCTTT. It encodes CASSYLRGVGDTEAFF.

The CDR3 sequence is CSASHPSSGSTDTQYF. The CDR3 DNA reads as TGCAGTGCTAGCCATCCCTCTAGCGGGAGCACAGATACGCAGTATTTT. The chain couples TRBV20-1 to TRBJ2-3, with 8 nucleotides matching TRBD2. CDR3 length: 16 residues. V lost 3 bases to trimming and J lost 0 bases; unmatched junction nucleotides: 8. CDR1 is DFQATT, CDR2 SNEGSKA, per germline (reference sequence).

The chain combines TRBV7-2 with TRBJ2-1; D remains unclear. With 0 bases removed from V and 10 bases from J, the gap between germline ends came to 13 bases. CDR1 is SGHTA, CDR2 FQGNSA, per germline. The CDR3 consists of 14 residues. CDR3 coding DNA: TGTGCCAGCAGCTTAGCGGACCTTAATCGGGAGCAGTTCTTC. As protein: CASSLADLNREQFF.

This clonotype was seen a handful of times. The chain joins TRBV6-1 to TRBJ1-2, with D hard to call. The CDR3 consists of 15 residues. V lost 7 bases, J lost 0 bases, and 15 bases lay in between. Germline lookup yields CDR1 MNHNS and CDR2 SASEGT. The CDR3 region is CASNMGQRSNYGYTF. As DNA, the CDR3 is TGTGCCAGCAACATGGGCCAGCGATCTAACTATGGCTACACCTTC.

The genes are TRBV20-1 and TRBJ2-3; D might be TRBD1 or TRBD2, each matching 7 bases. CDR3 size: 16 residues. V was clipped by 6 bases and J by 0 bases, with 19 bases between them. CDR1 DFQATT and CDR2 SNEGSKA come from the germline V gene (reference sequence). The CDR3 nucleotides read TGCAGTGCCGCCCCCCAGGGGGGACTAAGCACAGATACGCAGTATTTT. Its translation is CSAAPQGGLSTDTQYF.

This clonotype came up a few times. V and J are TRBV28 and TRBJ1-2; weak D call: TRBD1 (6 bases). Germline lookup yields CDR1 MDHEN and CDR2 SYDVKM. V was cut by 2 bases and J by 2 bases, with 15 bases left in between. CDR3 length equals 16 residues. CDR3 in DNA: TGTGCCAGCAGTTTAGGGGGGCCCATACAGAACTATGGCTACACCTTC. Its protein is CASSLGGPIQNYGYTF.

The chain uses TRBV24-1 and TRBJ2-1, with TRBD1 matching over 12 bases. The junction had 3 bases not matched to a gene; V was cut back by 9 bases and J by 7 bases. The CDR3 is 13 amino acids. In germline, CDR1 is KGHDR, CDR2 SFDVKD. The CDR3, as DNA: TGTGCCACCGAGGGACAGGGGGCTAATGAGCAGTTCTTC. Residues: CATEGQGANEQFF.

This chain links TRBV4-1 with TRBJ2-4, with no clear D. The CDR3 is 18 residues long. In germline, CDR1 is MGHRA, CDR2 YSYEKL. The germline V and J ends were trimmed by 5 bases and 2 bases, with 22 bases remaining between them. The CDR3 nucleotides are TGCGCCAGCAGCTTATCGATGGTATCCGCGGTATCCAAAAACATTCAGTACTTC. Protein: CASSLSMVSAVSKNIQYF.

The chain links TRBV7-9 to TRBJ2-2, with D possibly TRBD1 on 6 matching bases. Germline V lookup: CDR1 SEHNR, CDR2 FQNEAQ (reference sequence). V gave up 5 bases and J gave up 9 bases, with 13 bases separating them. The CDR3 length is 13 residues. The DNA of the CDR3 is TGTGCCAGCAGCCGATCCCGGGACAGGGAGCTGTTTTTT. It encodes CASSRSRDRELFF.

The chain uses TRBV12-3 or TRBV12-4 and TRBJ1-2; D might be TRBD1 (6 bases). This CDR3 has 13 residues. The V and J ends lost 6 bases and 1 base respectively, with 9 bases between them. The CDR3 region has the DNA TGTGCCAGCAGAGGGGGAGATAACTATGGCTACACCTTC. Protein sequence: CASRGGDNYGYTF.

This clonotype qualifies as medium-sized. The V gene is TRBV20-1, the J gene TRBJ1-5; no reliable D call. Trimming stripped 0 bases from V and 7 bases from J, with 13 bases between. CDR1 and CDR2 from the germline V gene are DFQATT and SNEGSKA (reference sequence). There are 14 residues in the CDR3. CDR3 region: CSARDLRSGQPQHF. The CDR3 coding sequence is TGCAGTGCTAGAGATCTGAGGAGTGGACAGCCCCAGCATTTT.